This T cell receptor (beta chain) was obtained from a study of cytomegalovirus exposure and HLA in healthy donors. The CDR3 is made up of 17 amino acids. V shed 0 bases, J shed 6 bases, and the junction held 10 bases outside the gene matches. Germline assignment: CDR1 SGDLS and CDR2 YYNGEE. This clone was observed a handful of times. Its antigen is undetermined. 60 Vbeta and 13 Jbeta primers were used in PCR. Clones were read by immunoSEQ multiplex PCR, and TCRdb kept only the in-frame ones, dropping some. In the table there are some 190,000 clones, 60% to 80% of which are singletons. The study's findings and limits: TCR beta sequences reportedly predicted the HLA-A and HLA-B alleles of most subjects accurately. The study dropped some indistinguishable V segments, TRBV6-2 and TRBV6-3 among them. The later analysis indicated that the majority of CMV-associated TCR beta chains appeared HLA-restricted. The study designated fewer than 200 TCR beta chains cytomegalovirus-associated.

This chain links TRBV9 with TRBJ2-1, with 9 bases identical to TRBD2. Sequencing was done on a sample of PBMCs. This sequence was found in a woman aged 25 to 39 in good health and CMV-seropositive. CDR3 region: CASSVGLGTSYRNEQFF. CDR3 DNA sequence: TGTGCCAGCAGCGTAGGTCTGGGGACTAGCTACCGCAATGAGCAGTTCTTC.